The 17 T cell receptor beta chains in this list originate from one sample, sequenced in a study of Graves' ophthalmopathy and Graves' hyperthyroidism. Researchers took RNA transcripts and amplified TCR beta CDR3 regions from them. RT-PCR with HTBI primers came first, then second-round multiplex PCR. TCRdb called the multiplex PCR reads again in MiXCR, with one record for every CDR3 protein. The sample lists around 1,000,000 distinct CDR3 sequences, about 38% occurring once. The sequencing sample was made of peripheral blood or thyroid tissue (not recorded which). The origin of the receptors is an adult man with Graves' hyperthyroidism.

CDR3 sequence (DNA): TGTGCCAGCAGCCCCCCGGGACGGGTGAGCAATCAGCCCCAGCATTTT. It translates to CASSPPGRVSNQPQHF. The rearrangement links TRBV11-2 to TRBJ1-5; weak D call: TRBD1 (5 bases). V was cut by 5 bases and J by 1 base, with 15 bases left in between. CDR1 and CDR2 (germline): SGHAT, FQNNGV. There are 16 residues in the CDR3.

V gene TRBV5-1 combines with J gene TRBJ1-2, with 10 nucleotides matching TRBD1. In germline, CDR1 is SGHRS, CDR2 YFSETQ. The CDR3 spans 20 residues. J gave up 2 bases and V 5 bases, and 21 bases lay outside the gene matches. The CDR3 bases are TGCGCCAGCAGATCCGGGACAGGGGAAGGAAGTTCGCGCGGAAACTATGGCTACACCTTC. This gives the protein CASRSGTGEGSSRGNYGYTF.

The J gene is TRBJ2-7, the V gene TRBV6-1; 9 bases map to TRBD1. The CDR3 is made up of 16 amino acids. Trimming removed 1 base from V and 1 base from J; junction bases left unmatched: 5. CDR1 and CDR2 (germline): MNHNS, SASEGT. CDR3 loop: CASSEETGTGSYEQYF. In nucleotides, the CDR3 is TGTGCCAGCAGTGAAGAGACGGGGACAGGGTCCTACGAGCAGTACTTC.

This clonotype occurred many times. V gene TRBV15 combines with J gene TRBJ1-2; TRBD1 matches 9 bases. The CDR3 runs 15 residues. Germline V lookup: CDR1 LNHNV, CDR2 YYDKDF (reference sequence). V dropped 1 base and J dropped 3; count of bases not matched to a gene: 3. CDR3 bases: TGTGCCACCAGCAGAGGCGGGACAGGGTACTATGGCTACACCTTC. It encodes CATSRGGTGYYGYTF. Complete variable domain (other parts from reference TRBV15 and TRBJ1-2): DAMVIQNPRYQVTQFGKPVTLSCSQTLNHNVMYWYQQKSSQAPKLLFHYYDKDFNNEADTPDNFQSRRPNTSFCFLDIRSPGLGDTAMYLCATSRGGTGYYGYTFGSGTRLTVV.

The V and J genes are TRBV7-2 and TRBJ2-7; D is unclear. The length of the CDR3 is 16 residues. The V gene lost 0 bases and the J gene lost 0 bases, with 12 bases spanning the gap. The germline V gene encodes CDR1 SGHTA and CDR2 FQGNSA. The CDR3 DNA follows: TGTGCCAGCAGCTTAGCTGCGGCCTGGTCCTCCTACGAGCAGTACTTC. Encoded protein: CASSLAAAWSSYEQYF. Looking up the rest from reference TRBV7-2 and TRBJ2-7 gives the full variable domain: GAGVSQSPSNKVTEKGKDVELRCDPISGHTALYWYRQSLGQGLEFLIYFQGNSAPDKSGLPSDRFSAERTGGSVSTLTIQRTQQEDSAVYLCASSLAAAWSSYEQYFGPGTRLTVT.

The rearrangement uses TRBV5-1 and TRBJ1-2; D is undetermined. Trimming removed 4 bases from V and 3 bases from J, with 13 bases in between. The CDR3 extends over 14 amino acids. Per the germline V gene, CDR1 is SGHRS and CDR2 is YFSETQ. CDR3 amino acids: CASSPAGYDYGYTF. CDR3 nucleotide sequence: TGCGCCAGCAGCCCAGCCGGGTATGACTATGGCTACACCTTC. The entire variable domain, with the rest obtained from reference TRBV5-1 and TRBJ1-2, is as follows: KAGVTQTPRYLIKTRGQQVTLSCSPISGHRSVSWYQQTPGQGLQFLFEYFSETQRNKGNFPGRFSGRQFSNSRSEMNVSTLELGDSALYLCASSPAGYDYGYTFGSGTRLTVV.

The V and J genes are TRBV20-1 and TRBJ2-5; no reliable D call. V lost 0 bases and J 10 bases, leaving 3 bases between the germline ends. The CDR3 covers 9 residues. Germline-derived CDR1 and CDR2 are DFQATT and SNEGSKA (reference sequence). CDR3 protein: CSARDRQYF. Written as DNA, the CDR3 is TGCAGTGCTAGAGATCGCCAGTACTTC.

The sample holds a few counts of this clonotype. The chain recombines TRBV9 with TRBJ2-7; the match to TRBD2 covers 8 bases. The CDR3 length is 15 residues. From germline, CDR1 is SGDLS and CDR2 YYNGEE. V shed 0 bases and J 3 bases; nucleotides not matched to a gene: 5. This CDR3 reads CASSVAGGGLYEQYF. The CDR3 DNA reads TGTGCCAGCAGCGTAGCCGGGGGGGGACTCTACGAGCAGTACTTC.

The chain links TRBV25-1 to TRBJ1-3; no firm D call. Germline V gene lookup returns CDR1 MGHDK and CDR2 SYGVNS. Trimming took off 8 bases at V and 0 bases at J, with 11 bases between the two ends. The CDR3 totals 14 residues. CDR3 amino acids: CASVERYSGNTIYF. CDR3 bases: TGTGCCAGCGTTGAACGATACTCTGGAAACACCATATATTTT.

This rearrangement joins TRBV25-1 to TRBJ1-2; D remains unclear. The CDR3 has 13 amino acids. In germline, CDR1 is MGHDK, CDR2 SYGVNS. The germline V and J ends were trimmed by 8 bases and 4 bases, with 14 bases remaining between them. CDR3 DNA sequence: TGTGCCAGCGAAAGGACGGAGGTCTATGGCTACACCTTC. This codes for CASERTEVYGYTF.

This clonotype has only a few counts. This chain uses TRBV12-3 or TRBV12-4 with TRBJ1-5, with 9 nucleotides matching TRBD1. With 6 bases clipped from V and 4 bases from J, the junction kept 7 bases outside the gene matches. This CDR3 contains 15 residues. The DNA of the CDR3 is TGTGCCAGCAGACAATCCGGGACAGGGAATCAGCCCCAGCATTTT. It is translated as CASRQSGTGNQPQHF.

In regard to this clonotype: Given a much more abundant clone one base away, this may be a read error. The V call is TRBV20-1, the J call TRBJ1-1; the match to TRBD1 covers 7 bases. The CDR3 covers 12 residues. V dropped 3 bases and J dropped 7; count of bases not matched to a gene: 5. In germline, CDR1 is DFQATT, CDR2 SNEGSKA (reference sequence). CDR3 nucleotides: TGCAGTGCTAGTCAGACAGGGATTGAAGCTTTCTTT. Amino acid sequence: CSASQTGIEAFF.

The V call is TRBV24-1, the J call TRBJ1-4; tentative D call: TRBD1 (5 bases). From germline, CDR1 is KGHDR and CDR2 SFDVKD. The V and J ends lost 3 bases and 4 bases respectively, with 11 bases between them. This CDR3 comprises 15 residues. In nucleotides, the CDR3 is TGTGCCACCAGTGATCCCCGGGACGGTAATGAAAAACTGTTTTTT. This sequence encodes CATSDPRDGNEKLFF.

This clonotype was counted many times. Being one base from a much bigger clone, this may be a read error. The chain recombines TRBV6-1 with TRBJ2-5, with unresolved D. Looked up from germline, CDR1 is MNHNS and CDR2 is SASEGT. Trimming removed 8 bases at V and 2 bases at J, with 3 bases between. There are 10 residues in the CDR3. The CDR3 sequence: CASEQETQYF. Here the CDR3 DNA reads TGTGCCAGCGAACAAGAGACCCAGTACTTC.

Many counts were recorded for this clonotype. This chain uses TRBV7-9 with TRBJ1-5; 7 nucleotides line up with TRBD1. The CDR3 loop spans 16 amino acids. Per the germline V gene, CDR1 is SEHNR and CDR2 is FQNEAQ (reference sequence). V lost 5 bases, J lost 1 base, and 8 bases stayed unmatched. The CDR3 DNA reads TGTGCCAGCAGCAAGGAAGGGGGCATAAGCAATCAGCCCCAGCATTTT. It codes for CASSKEGGISNQPQHF.

J is TRBJ2-5 and V is TRBV7-3; D not certain. The length of the CDR3 is 14 residues. CDR1 SGHTA and CDR2 FQGTGA come from the germline V gene. Deletions cut 6 bases from V and 5 bases from J, with 16 bases between. CDR3 region: CASSARPSAETQYF. CDR3 in DNA: TGTGCCAGCAGTGCTAGGCCCTCGGCGGAGACCCAGTACTTC.

The chain joins TRBV29-1 to TRBJ1-3; D is undetermined. Trimming cost V 2 bases and J 3 bases, with 8 bases left between them. CDR3 size: 13 residues. Per the germline V gene, CDR1 is SQVTM and CDR2 is ANQGSEA. CDR3 sequence reads: CSVEMGSGNTIYF. The CDR3 coding sequence is TGCAGCGTTGAAATGGGCAGTGGAAACACCATATATTTT.